This is a list of T cell receptor beta chains from one sample in a study of cytomegalovirus exposure and HLA in healthy donors. Assay: immunoSEQ multiplex PCR; the TCRdb copy retains only in-frame clones and omits some. The sample has 180,000 or so clones; 75% to 90% are singletons. Sequences were obtained from PBMCs. Receptors originate from a man between 18 and 35 years old in good health and CMV-seropositive. Each CDR3 is given with its conserved first and last residue. A D gene is named only where the DNA matches it firmly. Not every row has a clone size; where given, it reads once, few, many or a size class.

>NA|TRBJ2-5|TRBV5-1|TRBD2
CASSSNSGLAGGLQETQYF
TGCGCCAGCAGCTCAAACTCGGGACTAGCGGGGGGACTCCAAGAGACCCAGTACTTC
>NA|TRBJ1-1|TRBV1|NA
CTSSQEGGSDTEAFF
TGCACCAGCAGCCAAGAGGGGGGGTCGGACACTGAAGCTTTCTTT
>NA|TRBJ2-7|TRBV11-2|NA
CASSPYSQFYEQYF
TGTGCCAGCAGCCCGTACTCGCAATTCTACGAGCAGTACTTC
>NA|TRBJ1-2|TRBV19|NA
CASRSQGNYGYTF
TGTGCCAGTAGATCTCAGGGAAACTATGGCTACACCTTC
>NA|TRBJ2-1|TRBV6-1|NA
CASSEITGNEQFF
TGTGCCAGCAGTGAAATTACGGGAAATGAGCAGTTCTTC
>NA|TRBJ2-1|TRBV4-1|NA
CASSQEVWGGHQDEQFF
TGCGCCAGCAGCCAAGAGGTCTGGGGGGGGCACCAGGATGAGCAGTTCTTC
>NA|TRBJ2-7|TRBV7-9|NA
CASSPVEGQAPKYF
TGTGCCAGCAGCCCCGTCGAAGGCCAGGCCCCTAAGTACTTC
>NA|TRBJ2-3|TRBV6-4|NA
CASSDDGEGTDTQYF
TGTGCCAGCAGTGACGACGGGGAAGGGACAGATACGCAGTATTTT
>few|TRBJ1-5|TRBV4-1|TRBD1
CASSHPGGIQPQHF
TGCGCCAGCAGCCACCCAGGGGGCATTCAGCCCCAGCATTTT
>NA|TRBJ1-2|TRBV2|TRBD1
CASSDKRAGGLNYGYTF
TGTGCCAGCAGTGATAAGCGGGCAGGGGGCCTGAACTATGGCTACACCTTC
>few|TRBJ1-1|TRBV7-9|NA
CATATNEGEAFF
TGTGCCACCGCCACGAACGAGGGTGAAGCTTTCTTT
>NA|TRBJ2-7|TRBV6-5|NA
CASSSVGGTKQYF
TGTGCCAGCAGTTCGGTCGGCGGTACGAAGCAGTACTTC
>NA|TRBJ2-1|TRBV9|TRBD2
CASSVGLAGGYNEQFF
TGTGCCAGCAGCGTGGGACTAGCGGGGGGCTACAATGAGCAGTTCTTC
>once|TRBJ2-5|TRBV9|NA
CASSVGSVVQETQYF
TGTGCCAGCAGCGTAGGTAGCGTAGTACAAGAGACCCAGTACTTC
>NA|TRBJ2-5|TRBV6-1|TRBD2
CASSRLAGHQETQYF
TGTGCCAGCAGTAGACTAGCGGGGCATCAAGAGACCCAGTACTTC
>NA|TRBJ1-2|TRBV7-8|NA
CASSLARTNYGYTF
TGTGCCAGCAGCTTAGCGCGAACTAACTATGGCTACACCTTC
>NA|TRBJ2-1|TRBV15|TRBD2
CATSLSLAGVEQFF
TGTGCCACCAGCCTTTCGTTAGCGGGGGTTGAGCAGTTCTTC
>NA|TRBJ2-3|TRBV2|TRBD1
CASSLDRDTQYF
TGTGCCAGCAGCTTGGACAGGGATACGCAGTATTTT
>few|TRBJ1-4|TRBV6-5|NA
CATSYGGTTNEKLFF
TGTGCCACCTCCTACGGGGGGACGACTAATGAAAAACTGTTTTTT
>once|TRBJ2-1|TRBV9|TRBD2
CASSTRGGDYNEQFF
TGTGCCAGCAGCACACGGGGGGGCGATTACAATGAGCAGTTCTTC